The 6 T cell receptor beta chains in this list originate from one sample, sequenced in a study of T cells in Graves' hyperthyroidism and ophthalmopathy. Researchers amplified the TCR beta CDR3 regions from RNA transcripts. Carried out on the TCR CDR3, a first-round RT-PCR used the HTBI primer set. TCRdb used MiXCR to reprocess the multiplex PCR reads, holding one entry per CDR3 protein. The table lists 400,000 or so distinct CDR3 sequences, over 12% of them singletons. The sequencing input was blood. These receptor sequences come from a middle-aged man with Graves' ophthalmopathy.

The sample holds a few counts of this clonotype. The rearrangement joins TRBV3-1 to TRBJ2-3, with no clear D. Germline assignment: CDR1 LGHDT and CDR2 YNNKEL (reference sequence). V gave up 6 bases and J gave up 8 bases, with 12 bases separating them. The CDR3 totals 12 residues. The CDR3 loop reads CASSLTDGTQYF. In DNA form, the CDR3 reads TGTGCCAGCAGTTTAACAGATGGTACGCAGTATTTT.

This clonotype was observed a few times. This chain links TRBV7-9 with TRBJ1-2, with D unclear. The CDR3 contains 14 residues. Trimming pared 2 bases from V and 2 bases from J, leaving 9 bases between. Germline CDR1 and CDR2: SEHNR and FQNEAQ (reference sequence). The CDR3 loop reads CASSLTGENYGYTF. The CDR3 nucleotides read TGTGCCAGCAGCTTAACGGGTGAAAACTATGGCTACACCTTC.

This clonotype was observed a handful of times. The J gene is TRBJ2-1, the V gene TRBV27, with 7 bases lining up with TRBD1. The CDR3 is 14 residues long. V trimming: 1 base; J trimming: 7 bases; junction bases outside the gene matches: 4. CDR1 is MNHEY and CDR2 is SMNVEV in the germline V gene (reference sequence). This CDR3 is CASSLYQGENEQFF. CDR3 nucleotides: TGTGCCAGCAGTTTATACCAGGGGGAGAATGAGCAGTTCTTC.

This clonotype has a count of ten or more. The V gene is TRBV10-2, the J gene TRBJ2-3; TRBD2 matches at 11 bases. This CDR3 has 16 residues. The ends lost 4 bases at V and 8 bases at J; junction bases unmatched: 11. Germline V gives CDR1 WSHSY, CDR2 SAAADI. The CDR3 sequence is CASSVIAGGQGVTQYF. The CDR3, as DNA: TGCGCCAGCAGTGTTATAGCGGGAGGGCAAGGGGTTACGCAGTATTTT.

This clonotype was seen ten or more times. This chain uses TRBV15 with TRBJ2-1, with a tentative D call TRBD1 (7 bases). V gave up 8 bases and J gave up 6 bases, with 17 bases separating them. CDR3 size: 14 residues. CDR1 LNHNV and CDR2 YYDKDF come from the germline V gene (reference sequence). Here the CDR3 reads CATAEGASINEQFF. The CDR3 DNA reads as TGTGCCACCGCGGAGGGGGCGTCTATCAATGAGCAGTTCTTC. The full variable domain, its missing parts supplied by reference TRBV15 and TRBJ2-1, is DAMVIQNPRYQVTQFGKPVTLSCSQTLNHNVMYWYQQKSSQAPKLLFHYYDKDFNNEADTPDNFQSRRPNTSFCFLDIRSPGLGDTAMYLCATAEGASINEQFFGPGTRLTVL.

The gene calls are TRBV14 and TRBJ2-5; D perhaps matches TRBD1 (5 bases). The V and J ends lost 4 bases and 0 bases respectively, with 12 bases between them. The length of the CDR3 is 15 residues. CDR1 is SGHDN and CDR2 is FVKESK in the germline V gene. This chain's CDR3 is CASSPRQTYQETQYF. DNA for the CDR3: TGTGCCAGCAGCCCCAGACAGACGTACCAAGAGACCCAGTACTTC.